This T cell receptor (beta chain) is from a study of vaccination effects on CD4 cells after COVID-19 (dated by TCRdb to 2022 to 2024). With regard to the full study: Each participant received two doses of an mRNA SARS-CoV-2 vaccine, either BNT162b2 or mRNA-1273. In a couple of convalescent patients, pre-vaccine samples were collected 16 days and one week ahead of the first dose, 142 and 148 days after COVID-19 diagnosis. The study compared SARS-CoV-2 spike-specific CD4+ TCR repertoires before and after mRNA vaccination in COVID-19 convalescent patients and infection-naive vaccine recipients. Altogether, around 9 COVID-19 convalescent patients and 4 SARS-CoV-2-naive healthy vaccine recipients made up the full study. Cultures from other donors in the study were sequenced with the Oncomine TCR Beta short-read assay on an Illumina iSeq 100. General findings and caveats noted by the study authors: Only a small number of convalescent patients were included, and no early post-infection timepoints were available, which limited the study. At late post-vaccination timepoints, both infection-induced and vaccine-induced clones showed marked clonal contraction, consistent with waning T cell responses. Among convalescent patients, the spike-reactive repertoire after vaccination was made up mainly of new vaccine-induced clones that were largely distinct from the clones induced by infection.

As concerns this clone: What this receptor recognizes is not known. No base quality information exists; no much larger clone differs at one position.

The library was made by the immunoSEQ multiplex PCR assay. DNA from the CD4+ T cells that had been cultured and isolated underwent TCR beta CDR3 sequencing. The paper's processing steps were these. Non-productive TCR sequences were removed, reads were trimmed to the CDR3 region, and CDR3s of at least 7 amino acids were retained. The MANAFEST web app was used to identify antigen-specific clonotypes by comparing expansion in peptide wells with expansion in reference cultures. Positive clones required FDR<0.05 expansion versus reference and all other wells, odds ratio above 5, and frequency above 0.1% in two replicate wells. Cross-reactive clonotypes were defined as significantly expanded in SARS-CoV-2 spike wells and in at least one common cold coronavirus spike condition. Using the stringdist R package, CDR3 similarity was measured by Levenshtein distance, and unrooted trees were constructed with ape in R 3.6.1. Here the immuneACCESS table is served through TCRdb, limited to in-frame sequences with V and J called. Missing clones are a known gap in these copies; in checked studies unresolved V genes cover under half, and the rest lacks a known reason. Clone size and V and J calls were adopted from that table, with D and trimming inferred from the DNA. This sample is represented by 40,000 to 50,000 clones; approximately 70% of them were singletons. The ten largest account for 25% to 40% of the sample.

From the cysteine through the phenylalanine, the CDR3 covers 14 amino acids. Only the CDR3 part of the read is kept: 42 bases, read in frame from the first base. V lost 3 bases and J lost 6 bases, and the count of bases not matched to a germline gene is 2. The germline V gene supplies CDR1 SGHTA and CDR2 FQGNSA. The ViraFEST assay stimulated PBMC with viral peptide pools and then used TCR sequencing to identify antigen-specific CD4+ T cell clonotypes by expansion. After around 10 days of culture, CD4+ T cells were isolated with the EasySep CD4+ T cell isolation kit. PCR-confirmed SARS-CoV-2 infection had occurred in convalescent patients between March and December 2020, before the Alpha, Beta and Delta variants emerged in the United States. Roughly 1.9 million PBMC per well were cultured with approximately 10 ug/ml peptides in IMDM containing approximately 4.5% human AB serum, roughly 9.5 IU/ml IL-2 and gentamicin. Half of the culture medium was replaced with fresh IL-2-containing medium on days 3 and 7. Unless otherwise noted, each peptide stimulation condition was cultured in triplicate wells. Using Ficoll-Paque Plus gradient centrifugation, PBMC were separated from whole blood and then either used fresh or cryopreserved at -140C. The QIAamp micro DNA kit was used to extract genomic DNA from the cultured CD4+ T cells.

The sequencing here drew on CD4+ T cells from PBMCs cultured with a peptide pool, taken before COVID-19 vaccination. The chain employs TRBV7-2 and TRBJ2-1, with 10 junctional bases fitting TRBD1. This TCR was recovered from a human donor who had a prior SARS-CoV-2 infection. Read as DNA, the sequence is TGTGCCAGCAGCTTTGACAGGGGGCGCAATGAGCAGTTCTTC. This codes for CASSFDRGRNEQFF.